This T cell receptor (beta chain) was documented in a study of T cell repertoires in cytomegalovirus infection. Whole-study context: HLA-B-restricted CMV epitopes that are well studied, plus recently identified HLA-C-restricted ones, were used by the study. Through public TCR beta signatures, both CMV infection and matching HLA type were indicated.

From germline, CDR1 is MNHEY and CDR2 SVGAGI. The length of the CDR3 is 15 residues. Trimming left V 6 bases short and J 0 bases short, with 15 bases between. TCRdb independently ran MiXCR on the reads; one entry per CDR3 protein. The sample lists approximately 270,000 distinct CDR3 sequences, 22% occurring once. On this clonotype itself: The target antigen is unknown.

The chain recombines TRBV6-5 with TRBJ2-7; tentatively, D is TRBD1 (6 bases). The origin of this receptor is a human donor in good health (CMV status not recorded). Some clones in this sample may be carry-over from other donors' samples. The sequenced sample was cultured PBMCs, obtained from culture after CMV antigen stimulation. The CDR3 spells CASRSGVESSYEQYF. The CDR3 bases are TGTGCCAGCAGGTCAGGGGTCGAGAGCTCCTACGAGCAGTACTTC.